These 25 T cell receptor beta chains originate from one sample sequenced in a study of blood T cell repertoires in COVID-19. The assay was immunoSEQ multiplex PCR, and TCRdb's table has in-frame clones only and misses some. The sample records 43,000 or so clones, almost 85% being singletons. The specimen sequenced was peripheral blood. The receptors shown here come from a woman aged 55-70 years with acute or convalescent COVID-19.

The chain is built from TRBV7-2 and TRBJ1-2; no definite D call. CDR3 length: 13 amino acids. Germline CDR1 reads SGHTA; CDR2 reads FQGNSA. The V and J ends lost 4 bases and 1 base respectively, with 7 bases between them. The CDR3 is CASSSGFNYGYTF. The CDR3 DNA is TGTGCCAGCAGCTCCGGGTTTAACTATGGCTACACCTTC.

The DNA for the CDR3 is TGTGCCAGCAGCCCCGGGACAGGGCGATACGAGCAGTACTTC. The encoded protein is CASSPGTGRYEQYF. The chain uses TRBV6-5 and TRBJ2-7; 9 nucleotides match TRBD1. Germline V gives CDR1 MNHEY, CDR2 SVGAGI. V was pared by 6 bases and J by 4 bases, with 7 bases of the junction left unmatched. The CDR3 extends over 14 amino acids.

The chain has TRBV7-9 and TRBJ1-1; 9 bases map to TRBD1. Germline V gene sequence: CDR1 SEHNR, CDR2 FQNEAQ (reference sequence). Trimming cost V 5 bases and J 2 bases; bases outside gene matches: 6. The CDR3 has 15 amino acids. CDR3 loop: CASSLRDRANTEAFF. For the CDR3, the DNA is TGTGCCAGCAGCCTCCGGGACAGGGCCAACACTGAAGCTTTCTTT.

The chain links TRBV19 to TRBJ2-5, with 14 bases matching TRBD2. The CDR3 loop spans 16 amino acids. V shed 5 bases and J 0 bases; nucleotides not matched to a gene: 2. Germline V gene lookup returns CDR1 LNHDA and CDR2 SQIVND (reference sequence). CDR3 sequence reads: CASSSGLAGDQETQYF. The CDR3 region has the DNA TGTGCCAGTAGTTCGGGACTAGCGGGGGACCAAGAGACCCAGTACTTC.

The CDR3: CASRNSGESGGYTF. The CDR3 region has the DNA TGTGCCAGCAGAAACTCAGGGGAATCAGGAGGCTACACCTTC. The chain couples TRBV6-5 to TRBJ1-2, with D possibly being TRBD1 (6 bases). V was cut by 6 bases and J by 8 bases, with 19 bases left in between. Per germline, CDR1 MNHEY and CDR2 SVGAGI. The CDR3 is 14 residues long.

V is TRBV4-1 and J is TRBJ2-4, with D possibly being TRBD2 (5 bases). The CDR3 totals 16 residues. Deletions cut 1 base from V and 5 bases from J, with 15 bases between. The V gene's germline CDR1 is MGHRA and CDR2 YSYEKL. The CDR3: CASSQVLPKGENIQYF. The CDR3 DNA is TGCGCCAGCAGCCAAGTCTTGCCCAAGGGAGAAAACATTCAGTACTTC.

V usage is TRBV24-1 and J usage is TRBJ2-2; 8 bases align to TRBD1. The length of the CDR3 is 17 residues. The V segment lost 3 bases and the J segment 5 bases; nucleotides outside the gene matches: 10. Per germline, CDR1 KGHDR and CDR2 SFDVKD. CDR3 in DNA: TGTGCCACCAGTGATGGCCAGGGGGCGATTGGAACCGGGGAGCTGTTTTTT. It specifies CATSDGQGAIGTGELFF.

V gene TRBV24-1 combines with J gene TRBJ2-3; 10 bases map to TRBD2. Trimming cost V 4 bases and J 5 bases; bases outside gene matches: 8. Germline-derived CDR1 and CDR2 are KGHDR and SFDVKD. The CDR3 covers 16 residues. The CDR3 reads CATSDERGGRLDTQYF. In nucleotides, the CDR3 is TGTGCCACCAGTGACGAGCGGGGGGGCCGGTTAGATACGCAGTATTTT.

The chain combines TRBV5-1 with TRBJ1-2; D is ambiguous. Germline assignment: CDR1 SGHRS and CDR2 YFSETQ. The germline V and J ends were trimmed by 1 base and 6 bases, with 7 bases remaining between them. The CDR3 length is 12 residues. CDR3 coding DNA: TGCGCCAGCAGCTTGCCGGGTCATGGCTACACCTTC. This codes for CASSLPGHGYTF. Full variable domain (rest looked up from reference TRBV5-1 and TRBJ1-2): KAGVTQTPRYLIKTRGQQVTLSCSPISGHRSVSWYQQTPGQGLQFLFEYFSETQRNKGNFPGRFSGRQFSNSRSEMNVSTLELGDSALYLCASSLPGHGYTFGSGTRLTVV.

The chain couples TRBV28 to TRBJ1-2; weak D call: TRBD1 (5 bases). CDR1 MDHEN and CDR2 SYDVKM come from the germline V gene. V was trimmed by 4 bases and J by 7 bases, leaving 7 bases between them. The length of the CDR3 is 11 residues. The CDR3 protein is CASSWQGGYTF. The DNA of the CDR3 is TGTGCCAGCAGTTGGCAGGGTGGCTACACCTTC.

The V gene is TRBV7-8, the J gene TRBJ1-1; 8 bases line up with TRBD1. Germline V gives CDR1 SGHVS, CDR2 FQNEAQ. The V gene end was trimmed by 5 bases and the J gene end by 1 base; junction bases not matched to a gene: 6. The CDR3 spans 15 residues. Here the CDR3 reads CASSVKQGGNTEAFF. Here the CDR3 DNA reads TGTGCCAGCAGCGTAAAACAGGGGGGGAACACTGAAGCTTTCTTT.

Here the CDR3 DNA reads TGTGCCAGCACCCTCCTTATTAATGAAAAACTGTTTTTT. Protein product: CASTLLINEKLFF. J is TRBJ1-4 and V is TRBV2; D is undetermined. CDR3 size: 13 residues. CDR1 is SNHLY and CDR2 is FYNNEI in the germline V gene. Trimming took 7 bases from V and 4 from J, leaving 10 bases between them.

The chain joins TRBV19 to TRBJ2-7; D may be TRBD1 (6 bases). Germline lookup yields CDR1 LNHDA and CDR2 SQIVND (reference sequence). The CDR3 covers 14 residues. The V and J ends lost 6 bases and 4 bases respectively, with 16 bases between them. CDR3 sequence reads: CASRPTLDRYEQYF. The DNA for the CDR3 is TGTGCCAGTAGGCCCACCTTGGACAGATACGAGCAGTACTTC.

The chain joins TRBV5-1 to TRBJ1-1, with a possible D match to TRBD1 (5 bases). The CDR3 contains 15 residues. Between the trimmed V and J ends, which lost 4 bases and 4 bases, there was a span of 17 bases. Germline V lookup: CDR1 SGHRS, CDR2 YFSETQ. CDR3 DNA sequence: TGCGCCAGCAGCCCCCAACAGGTTTCTAGCACTGAAGCTTTCTTT. Its protein is CASSPQQVSSTEAFF.

J is TRBJ2-2 and V is TRBV4-1; D is unresolved. The CDR3 contains 14 residues. CDR1 MGHRA and CDR2 YSYEKL come from the germline V gene. The germline V and J ends were trimmed by 4 bases and 3 bases, with 9 bases remaining between them. In DNA, the CDR3 is TGCGCCAGCAGCCTCCGGGTGTACACCGGGGAGCTGTTTTTT. Protein: CASSLRVYTGELFF.

J is TRBJ2-7 and V is TRBV7-2; TRBD1 matches at 7 bases. Trimming took 8 bases from V and 2 from J; bases not matched to a gene: 6. Germline V gene sequence: CDR1 SGHTA, CDR2 FQGNSA. This CDR3 has 13 residues. Here the CDR3 reads CASCRDRAYEQYF. The CDR3 DNA reads TGTGCCAGCTGCCGGGACAGAGCCTACGAGCAGTACTTC. Combining the CDR3 with reference TRBV7-2 and TRBJ2-7 gives the whole variable domain GAGVSQSPSNKVTEKGKDVELRCDPISGHTALYWYRQSLGQGLEFLIYFQGNSAPDKSGLPSDRFSAERTGGSVSTLTIQRTQQEDSAVYLCASCRDRAYEQYFGPGTRLTVT.

The chain carries TRBV19 and TRBJ1-1, with D perhaps matching TRBD1 (6 bases). CDR1 is LNHDA, CDR2 SQIVND, per germline (reference sequence). Between the trimmed V and J ends, which lost 8 bases and 2 bases, there was a span of 12 bases. The CDR3 runs 13 residues. The DNA for the CDR3 is TGTGCCAGTGCCCGGGACACCAACACTGAAGCTTTCTTT. It yields the protein CASARDTNTEAFF.

This clone has only a few counts. V is TRBV3-1 (or the pseudogene TRBV3-2) and J is TRBJ1-6, with TRBD1 matching 7 bases. V dropped 6 bases and J dropped 6; count of bases not matched to a gene: 5. Germline values: CDR1 LGHDT, CDR2 YNNKEL (reference sequence). The CDR3 is made up of 14 amino acids. For the CDR3, the DNA is TGTGCCAGCAGGGGTGGGACAGCTAATTCACCCCTCCACTTT. Its translation is CASRGGTANSPLHF.

V and J are TRBV27 and TRBJ1-3; tentative D call: TRBD1 (6 bases). CDR3 length: 15 residues. Germline-derived CDR1 and CDR2 are MNHEY and SMNVEV (reference sequence). With 6 bases removed from V and 2 bases from J, the gap between germline ends came to 14 bases. Here the CDR3 DNA reads TGTGCCAGCAGCCGCCAGCGGGGGCCTGGAAACACCATATATTTT. Protein sequence: CASSRQRGPGNTIYF.

In its sample, this clone was seen once. The genes are TRBV2 and TRBJ2-7; no reliable D call. The CDR3 length is 15 residues. Germline V gene sequence: CDR1 SNHLY, CDR2 FYNNEI. V was shortened by 2 bases and J by 1 base, with 12 bases between the two germline ends. The CDR3 protein is CASSESAVASYEQYF. CDR3 DNA sequence: TGTGCCAGCAGTGAATCTGCGGTAGCTTCCTACGAGCAGTACTTC.

The chain links TRBV5-1 to TRBJ2-3, with D tentatively TRBD2 (6 bases). The CDR3 length is 14 residues. Per germline, CDR1 SGHRS and CDR2 YFSETQ. V lost 1 base, J lost 3 bases, and 9 bases lay in between. The DNA of the CDR3 is TGCGCCAGCAGCTTGACTAGCTTGACAGATACGCAGTATTTT. Protein product: CASSLTSLTDTQYF.

This clone has only a few counts. The rearrangement links TRBV10-1 to TRBJ2-6; D is possibly TRBD1 (6 bases). V was pared by 8 bases and J by 4 bases, with 18 bases between. This CDR3 has 16 residues. Germline V CDR1 and CDR2: WNHNN, SYGVQD (reference sequence). The CDR3 loop is CASGSPGAPGANVLTF. CDR3 nucleotide sequence: TGCGCCAGCGGGTCGCCAGGGGCACCCGGGGCCAACGTCCTGACTTTC.

This rearrangement joins TRBV14 to TRBJ2-1; the D gene is possibly TRBD2 (5 bases). The ends were cut back, 0 bases at V and 13 bases at J, with 10 bases in the middle. The CDR3 length is 12 residues. CDR1 and CDR2 from the germline V gene are SGHDN and FVKESK. This CDR3 reads CASSQEWTGQFF. The CDR3 nucleotides read TGTGCCAGCAGCCAAGAGTGGACGGGACAGTTCTTC.

This clone was detected ten times or more. This chain joins TRBV29-1 and TRBJ2-2, with D possibly called TRBD1 or TRBD2 (5 bases each). The CDR3 sequence is 14 residues long. Germline CDR1 reads SQVTM; CDR2 reads ANQGSEA. V was trimmed by 7 bases and J by 0 bases, leaving 12 bases between them. CDR3 loop: CSAGKGSNTGELFF. The CDR3 region has the DNA TGCAGCGCGGGGAAGGGGTCGAACACCGGGGAGCTGTTTTTT.

The J gene is TRBJ2-3, the V gene TRBV5-5, with a tentative D call TRBD2 (5 bases). CDR3 length equals 16 residues. CDR1 is SGHKS and CDR2 is YYEKEE in the germline V gene (reference sequence). V was shortened by 4 bases and J by 8 bases, with 23 bases between the two germline ends. The CDR3, as DNA: TGTGCCAGCAGCCCCCGCCCTCTCATGGGAGCGTCTACGCAGTATTTT. Translated: CASSPRPLMGASTQYF.